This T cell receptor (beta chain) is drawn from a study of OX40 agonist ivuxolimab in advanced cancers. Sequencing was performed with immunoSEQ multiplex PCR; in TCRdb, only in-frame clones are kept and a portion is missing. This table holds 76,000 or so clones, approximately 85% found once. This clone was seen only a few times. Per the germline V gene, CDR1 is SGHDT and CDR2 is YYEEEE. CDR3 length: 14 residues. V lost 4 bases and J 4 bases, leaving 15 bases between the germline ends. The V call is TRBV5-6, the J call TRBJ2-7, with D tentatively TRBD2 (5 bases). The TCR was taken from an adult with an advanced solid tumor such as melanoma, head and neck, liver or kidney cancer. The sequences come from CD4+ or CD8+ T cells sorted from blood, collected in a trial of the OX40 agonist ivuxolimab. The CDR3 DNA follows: TGTGCCAGCAGCCAACTAGGGCCGTCTTACGAGCAGTACTTC. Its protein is CASSQLGPSYEQYF.